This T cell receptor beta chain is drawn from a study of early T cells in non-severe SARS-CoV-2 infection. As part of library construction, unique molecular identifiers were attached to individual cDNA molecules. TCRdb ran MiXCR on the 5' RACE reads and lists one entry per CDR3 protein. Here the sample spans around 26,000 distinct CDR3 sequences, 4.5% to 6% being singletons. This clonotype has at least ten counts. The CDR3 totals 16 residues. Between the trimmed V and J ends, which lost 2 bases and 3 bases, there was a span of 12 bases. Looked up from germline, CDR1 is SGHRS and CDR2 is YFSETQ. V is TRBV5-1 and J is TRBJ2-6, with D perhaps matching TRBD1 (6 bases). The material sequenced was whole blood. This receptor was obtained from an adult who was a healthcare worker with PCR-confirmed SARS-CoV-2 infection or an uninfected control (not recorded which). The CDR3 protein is CASSFTGKSGANVLTF. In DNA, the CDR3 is TGCGCCAGCAGCTTCACAGGGAAGAGTGGGGCCAACGTCCTGACTTTC.